The subject of this entry is one T cell receptor beta chain. Its target is not known. Sequencing used immunoSEQ multiplex PCR; TCRdb keeps in-frame clones, though not all of them. Of approximately 30,000 clones detected, 86% appear once; the ten largest clones hold approximately 2.6%. The CDR3 length is 16 residues. In germline, CDR1 is LGHNA, CDR2 YNFKEQ. Trimming cost V 0 bases and J 3 bases, with 13 bases left between them. This record belongs to a study of memory B cells and T cells in multiple sclerosis. Separate sequencing covered autoproliferating (CFSE-dim) and non-proliferating (CFSE-high) T cells from stimulus-free culture. Roughly 5x10^7 CFSE-labeled PBMCs were cultured around seven days unstimulated, then replicate wells were pooled.

This receptor was identified in a human donor with multiple sclerosis. The chain links TRBV4-2 to TRBJ2-3; TRBD1 or TRBD2 may be the D gene (5 bases each). The sequenced sample was PBMCs from blood kept in culture. The CDR3 coding sequence is TGTGCCAGCAGCCAAGATGTTGGGGGAAGTACAGATACGCAGTATTTT. Its protein is CASSQDVGGSTDTQYF.